A single T cell receptor beta chain is shown here with its context. Antigen specificity is unknown. This specimen comes from a study of OX40 agonist ivuxolimab in advanced cancers. Study as a whole: Patients were infused with ivuxolimab every 2 weeks at 0.01 to 10 mg/kg. Enrollees could have had prior anti-PD-1, anti-PD-L1 or anti-CTLA-4 therapy, which 35% to 40% had received. Findings and caveats of the study: Antigen specificity was not determined for the expanded peripheral T cells.

Using immunoSEQ multiplex PCR, the repertoire was profiled, and TCRdb retains in-frame clones only, with some absent. Counted here are about 75,000 clones, 85% occurring once; the ten biggest clones make up about a sixth. Trimming left V 7 bases short and J 0 bases short, with 12 bases between. Germline assignment: CDR1 SNHLY and CDR2 FYNNEI. The CDR3 contains 15 residues. This sequence joins TRBV2 and TRBJ2-2; D possibly corresponds to TRBD2 (6 bases). This specimen consisted of CD4+ or CD8+ T cells sorted from blood, obtained in a trial of the OX40 agonist ivuxolimab. This TCR was sampled from an adult with an advanced solid tumor such as melanoma, head and neck, liver or kidney cancer. CDR3: CASKYSGANTGELFF. As DNA, the CDR3 is TGTGCCAGCAAGTATAGCGGCGCGAACACCGGGGAGCTGTTTTTT. Using reference TRBV2 and TRBJ2-2 for the parts outside the CDR3, the full variable domain is EPEVTQTPSHQVTQMGQEVILRCVPISNHLYFYWYRQILGQKVEFLVSFYNNEISEKSEIFDDQFSVERPDGSNFTLKIRSTKLEDSAMYFCASKYSGANTGELFFGEGSRLTVL.